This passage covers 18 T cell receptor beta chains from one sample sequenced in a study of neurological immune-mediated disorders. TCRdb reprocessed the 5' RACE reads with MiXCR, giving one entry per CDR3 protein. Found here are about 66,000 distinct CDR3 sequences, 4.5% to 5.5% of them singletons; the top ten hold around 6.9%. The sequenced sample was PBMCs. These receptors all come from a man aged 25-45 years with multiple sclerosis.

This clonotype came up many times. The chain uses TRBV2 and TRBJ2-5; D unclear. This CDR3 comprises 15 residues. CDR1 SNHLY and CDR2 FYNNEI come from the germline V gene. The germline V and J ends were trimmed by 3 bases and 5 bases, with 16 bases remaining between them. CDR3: CASSDEAEAAETQYF. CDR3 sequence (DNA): TGTGCCAGCAGTGATGAGGCAGAGGCGGCGGAGACCCAGTACTTC.

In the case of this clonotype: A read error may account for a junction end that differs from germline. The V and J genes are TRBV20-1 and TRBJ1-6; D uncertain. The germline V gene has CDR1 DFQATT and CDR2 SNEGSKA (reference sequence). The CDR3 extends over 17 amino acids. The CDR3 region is CSAIDEAESSYNSPLNF. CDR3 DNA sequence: TGCAGTGCTATAGATGAGGCAGAAAGCTCCTATAATTCACCCCTCAACTTT.

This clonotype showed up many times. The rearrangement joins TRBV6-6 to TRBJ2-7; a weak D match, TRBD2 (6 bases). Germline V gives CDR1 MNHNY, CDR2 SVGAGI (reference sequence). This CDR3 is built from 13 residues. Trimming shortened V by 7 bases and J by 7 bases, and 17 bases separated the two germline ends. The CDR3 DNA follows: TGTGCCAGCACCCCCGGGACTTTCCATGAGCAGTACGTC. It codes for CASTPGTFHEQYV.

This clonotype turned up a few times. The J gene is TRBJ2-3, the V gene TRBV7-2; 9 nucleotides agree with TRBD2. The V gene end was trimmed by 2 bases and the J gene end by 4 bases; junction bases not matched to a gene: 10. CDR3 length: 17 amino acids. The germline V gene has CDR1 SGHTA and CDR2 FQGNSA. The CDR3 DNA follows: TGTGCCAGCAGCTTAAGGCGGGGGGGCTTCTTCCCAGATACGCAGTATTTT. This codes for CASSLRRGGFFPDTQYF. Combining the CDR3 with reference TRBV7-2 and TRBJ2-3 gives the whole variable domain GAGVSQSPSNKVTEKGKDVELRCDPISGHTALYWYRQSLGQGLEFLIYFQGNSAPDKSGLPSDRFSAERTGGSVSTLTIQRTQQEDSAVYLCASSLRRGGFFPDTQYFGPGTRLTVL.

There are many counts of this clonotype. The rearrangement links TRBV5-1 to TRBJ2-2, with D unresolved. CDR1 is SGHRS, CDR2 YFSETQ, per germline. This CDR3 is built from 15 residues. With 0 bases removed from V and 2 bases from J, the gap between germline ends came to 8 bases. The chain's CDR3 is CASSLGQVNTGELFF. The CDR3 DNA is TGCGCCAGCAGCTTGGGGCAGGTTAACACCGGGGAGCTGTTTTTT.

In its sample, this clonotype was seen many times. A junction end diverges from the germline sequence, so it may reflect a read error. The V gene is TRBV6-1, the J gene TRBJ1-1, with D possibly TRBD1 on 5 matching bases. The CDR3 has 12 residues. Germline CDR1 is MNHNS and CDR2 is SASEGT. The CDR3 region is CASSEGTRYAEF. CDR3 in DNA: TGTGCCAGCAGTGAAGGGACAAGATACGCCGAATTT.

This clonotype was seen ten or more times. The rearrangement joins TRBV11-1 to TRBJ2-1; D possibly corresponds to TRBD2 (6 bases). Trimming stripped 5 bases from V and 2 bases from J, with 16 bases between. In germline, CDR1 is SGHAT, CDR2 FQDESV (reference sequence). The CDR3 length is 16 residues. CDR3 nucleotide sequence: TGTGCCAGCAGCGCGGGGCGTTTGAAAGCCTACAATGAGCAGTTCTTC. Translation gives CASSAGRLKAYNEQFF.

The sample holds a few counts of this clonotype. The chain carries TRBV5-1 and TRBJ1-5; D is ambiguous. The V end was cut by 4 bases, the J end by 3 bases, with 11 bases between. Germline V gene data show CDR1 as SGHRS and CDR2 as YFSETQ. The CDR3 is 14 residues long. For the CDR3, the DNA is TGCGCCAGCAGCCTGGGTAGGGCCAATCAGCCCCAGCATTTT. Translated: CASSLGRANQPQHF. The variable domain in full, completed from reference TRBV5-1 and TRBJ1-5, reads KAGVTQTPRYLIKTRGQQVTLSCSPISGHRSVSWYQQTPGQGLQFLFEYFSETQRNKGNFPGRFSGRQFSNSRSEMNVSTLELGDSALYLCASSLGRANQPQHFGDGTRLSIL.

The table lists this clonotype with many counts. The CDR3 protein is CSAEGQGTWEAFF. The DNA for the CDR3 is TGCAGTGCCGAGGGACAGGGGACTTGGGAAGCTTTCTTT. This sequence joins TRBV20-1 and TRBJ1-1, with 10 bases lining up with TRBD1. The CDR3 has 13 amino acids. J was trimmed by 8 bases and V by 6 bases; bases with no gene match: 9. CDR1 is DFQATT and CDR2 is SNEGSKA in the germline V gene (reference sequence).

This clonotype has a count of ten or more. The DNA of the CDR3 is TGCAGTGCTAGAGAAGGGACAGGGGGTCACAATGAGCAGTTCTTC. Its protein is CSAREGTGGHNEQFF. The chain uses TRBV20-1 and TRBJ2-1; TRBD1 matches at 11 bases. The germline CDR1 and CDR2 sequences are DFQATT and SNEGSKA (reference sequence). The CDR3 loop spans 15 amino acids. The junction had 3 bases not matched to a gene; V was cut back by 0 bases and J by 5 bases.

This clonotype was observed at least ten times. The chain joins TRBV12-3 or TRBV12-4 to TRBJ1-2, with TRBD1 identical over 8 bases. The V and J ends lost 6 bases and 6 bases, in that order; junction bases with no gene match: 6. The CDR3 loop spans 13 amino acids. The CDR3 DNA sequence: TGTGCCAGCAGCTCCCGACAGGGGAATGGCTACACCTTC. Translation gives CASSSRQGNGYTF.

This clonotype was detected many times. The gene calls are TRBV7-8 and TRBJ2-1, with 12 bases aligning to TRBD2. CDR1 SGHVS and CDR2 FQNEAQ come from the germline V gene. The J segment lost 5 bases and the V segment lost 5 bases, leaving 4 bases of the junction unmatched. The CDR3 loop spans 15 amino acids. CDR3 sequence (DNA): TGTGCCAGCAGCCTCCTAGCGGGGGGGCACAATGAGCAGTTCTTC. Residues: CASSLLAGGHNEQFF.

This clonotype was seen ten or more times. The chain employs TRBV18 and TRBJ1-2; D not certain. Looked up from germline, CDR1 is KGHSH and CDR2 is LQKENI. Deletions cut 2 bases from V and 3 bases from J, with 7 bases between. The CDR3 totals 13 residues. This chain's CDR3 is CASSPGQDYGYTF. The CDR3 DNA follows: TGTGCCAGCTCACCAGGCCAGGACTATGGCTACACCTTC.

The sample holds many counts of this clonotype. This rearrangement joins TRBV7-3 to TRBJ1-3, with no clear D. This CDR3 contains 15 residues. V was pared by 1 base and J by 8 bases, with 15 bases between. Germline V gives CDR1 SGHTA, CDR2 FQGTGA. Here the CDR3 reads CASSLRGSVVDTIYF. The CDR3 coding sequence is TGTGCCAGCAGCTTAAGAGGTTCGGTGGTGGACACCATATATTTT.

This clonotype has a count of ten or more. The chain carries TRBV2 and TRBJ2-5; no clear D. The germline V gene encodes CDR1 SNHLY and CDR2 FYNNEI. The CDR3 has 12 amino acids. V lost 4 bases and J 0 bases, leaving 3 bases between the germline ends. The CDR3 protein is CASSGYQETQYF. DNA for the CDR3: TGTGCCAGCAGTGGGTACCAAGAGACCCAGTACTTC. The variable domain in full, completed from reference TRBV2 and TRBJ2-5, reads EPEVTQTPSHQVTQMGQEVILRCVPISNHLYFYWYRQILGQKVEFLVSFYNNEISEKSEIFDDQFSVERPDGSNFTLKIRSTKLEDSAMYFCASSGYQETQYFGPGTRLLVL.

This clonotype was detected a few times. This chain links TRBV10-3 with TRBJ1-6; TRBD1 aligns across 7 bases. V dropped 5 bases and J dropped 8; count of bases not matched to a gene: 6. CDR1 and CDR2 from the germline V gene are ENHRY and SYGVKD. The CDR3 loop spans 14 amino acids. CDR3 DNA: TGTGCCATCAGTATAGGGGGCGGTGATTCACCCCTCCACTTT. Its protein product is CAISIGGGDSPLHF.

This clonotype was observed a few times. The CDR3 bases are TGTGCCACCAGTGACAGCCGTATGAACACTGAAGCTTTCTTT. Encoded protein: CATSDSRMNTEAFF. The chain recombines TRBV24-1 with TRBJ1-1; no definite D call. The germline CDR1 and CDR2 sequences are KGHDR and SFDVKD. The CDR3 sequence is 14 residues long. Between the trimmed V and J ends, which lost 4 bases and 0 bases, there was a span of 8 bases.

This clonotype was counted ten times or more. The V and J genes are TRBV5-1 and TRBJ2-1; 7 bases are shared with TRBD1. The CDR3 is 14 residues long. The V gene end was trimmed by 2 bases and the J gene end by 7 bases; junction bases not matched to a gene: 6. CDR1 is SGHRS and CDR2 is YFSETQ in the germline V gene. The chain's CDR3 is CASSLGQDPNEQFF. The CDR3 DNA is TGCGCCAGCAGCTTAGGACAGGATCCAAATGAGCAGTTCTTC.